A selection of T cell receptor beta chains follows, all from one sample in a study of identical twins. A single record per CDR3 protein comes from TCRdb applying MiXCR to the 5' RACE reads. The table includes about 530,000 distinct CDR3 sequences, about a fifth detected once. The sample also formed part of further work on yellow fever vaccine responses in identical twins.

The sequenced sample consisted of CD4+ T cells sorted from blood. Receptors were obtained from a woman aged 18-29 years in good health. The CDR3 runs from the conserved cysteine through the conserved F or W. D genes are given only for firm matches. The size field is filled for only some rows; it gives once, few, many or a size class.

TRBJ2-2 TRBV6-1 . few TGTGCCAGCAGTCCCCTCCGGCAAGAGCTGTTTTTT CASSPLRQELFF
TRBJ1-2 TRBV18 . . TGTGCCAGCTCACCAACGGGAGAATACTATGGCTACACCTTC CASSPTGEYYGYTF
TRBJ2-1 TRBV14 TRBD2 few TGTGCCAGCAGCCAAGGACTAGCGGTGAAGAATGAGCAGTTCTTC CASSQGLAVKNEQFF
TRBJ2-1 TRBV3-1 . . TGTGCCAGCAACAGGGGGTCAGCGGGAGGAACCCATGAGCAGTTCTTC CASNRGSAGGTHEQFF
TRBJ1-2 TRBV6-2/TRBV6-3 . few TGTGCCAGCAGTTACTCCGGGACAACTGCTAACTATGGCTACACCTTC CASSYSGTTANYGYTF
TRBJ2-2 TRBV20-1 . . TGCAGTGCTAGAGAACCCGCAAGGGGATGGGTCGGGGAGCTGTTTTTT CSAREPARGWVGELFF
TRBJ2-7 TRBV12-3/TRBV12-4 . . TGTGCCAGCAGTTCCTCCGAAAGCCAGCCGCAGTACTTC CASSSSESQPQYF
TRBJ2-2 TRBV12-3/TRBV12-4 TRBD1 . TGTGCCAGCAGTGGGGACCGGGACAGTCGGACCGGGGAGCTGTTTTTT CASSGDRDSRTGELFF
TRBJ2-5 TRBV28 . . TGTGCCAGCAGGGCAGGGACGGTGCAAGAGACCCAGTACTTC CASRAGTVQETQYF
TRBJ2-2 TRBV12-3/TRBV12-4 TRBD1 few TGTGCCAGCAGTTTAAACAGGGGGGCCACCGGGGAGCTGTTTTTT CASSLNRGATGELFF
TRBJ2-3 TRBV11-3 . . TGTGCCAGCAGCTTACGGACTACGAGAGATACGCAGTATTTT CASSLRTTRDTQYF
TRBJ2-2 TRBV15 TRBD2 few TGTGCCACCAGCAGCCGAGCGGGGGGCTCGAACACCGGGGAGCTGTTTTTT CATSSRAGGSNTGELFF